The entry below gives a single T cell receptor beta chain sequence along with its context. Sequenced by immunoSEQ multiplex PCR; TCRdb stores in-frame clones only, minus some. The sample has about 160,000 clones; roughly 86% are singletons. These data come from a study of cytotoxic CD8 clonotypes in ibrutinib-treated CLL. Trimming cost V 5 bases and J 8 bases, with 27 bases left between them. Germline CDR1 reads MDHEN; CDR2 reads SYDVKM. The CDR3 has 17 residues. The source of this sequence is a human donor with chronic lymphocytic leukemia. Specimen: PBMCs, collected after 12 months of ibrutinib treatment. The J gene is TRBJ1-2, the V gene TRBV28; TRBD1 might be the D (5 bases). The CDR3 sequence: CASSPNPRDPRGLGYTF. The CDR3 bases are TGTGCCAGCAGTCCAAACCCCCGGGACCCAAGGGGTCTAGGCTACACCTTC.